Below are 6 T cell receptor beta chains sequenced from a single sample in a study of identical twins. TCRdb itself ran the 5' RACE reads through MiXCR, one entry per CDR3 protein. This table has about 500,000 distinct CDR3 sequences, roughly an eighth appearing once. These data were likewise used in another study, on yellow fever vaccine responses in identical twins.

Sequencing was carried out using CD4+ T cells sorted from blood. Receptor source: a woman between 18 and 30 years old in good health.

This clonotype has just a few counts. V gene TRBV28 combines with J gene TRBJ2-2; 7 bases agree with TRBD2. CDR1 is MDHEN, CDR2 SYDVKM, per germline. This CDR3 is 15 amino acids long. The trim removed 7 bases at V and 3 bases at J, leaving 8 bases unmatched. The CDR3 sequence: CASTPSGRDTGELFF. CDR3 coding DNA: TGTGCCAGCACCCCCAGTGGGAGGGACACCGGGGAGCTGTTTTTT.

The chain uses TRBV6-2 or TRBV6-3 and TRBJ2-1; 7 bases line up with TRBD1. The CDR3 is 12 residues long. Germline loops: CDR1 MNHEY, CDR2 SVGEGT. The V segment lost 2 bases and the J segment 13 bases; nucleotides outside the gene matches: 5. The CDR3 DNA sequence: TGTGCCAGCAGTTACCAGGGACAGCTCCAGTTCTTC. Protein product: CASSYQGQLQFF.

The V and J genes are TRBV5-1 and TRBJ1-5, with D maybe TRBD1 (5 bases). The CDR3 runs 15 residues. Germline lookup yields CDR1 SGHRS and CDR2 YFSETQ. V was cut by 4 bases and J by 2 bases, with 13 bases left in between. The DNA of the CDR3 is TGCGCCAGCAGCCTGACGGGGCTCGGCAATCAGCCCCAGCATTTT. This codes for CASSLTGLGNQPQHF.

This clonotype was detected once. The J gene is TRBJ2-1, the V gene TRBV11-2; perhaps TRBD1 as D (5 bases). The CDR3 runs 18 residues. The germline CDR1 and CDR2 sequences are SGHAT and FQNNGV. CDR3 in amino acids: CTICLSLGASAAYNEQFF. The CDR3 DNA is TGTACCATCTGTTTATCTCTTGGGGCCTCCGCCGCCTACAATGAGCAGTTCTTC.

The rearrangement uses TRBV28 and TRBJ2-6; D is perhaps TRBD1 (5 bases). With 6 bases removed from V and 0 bases from J, the gap between germline ends came to 9 bases. CDR3 length: 15 amino acids. Germline V lookup: CDR1 MDHEN, CDR2 SYDVKM. The CDR3 sequence: CASSTTGSGANVLTF. DNA of the CDR3: TGTGCCAGCAGCACAACAGGCTCTGGGGCCAACGTCCTGACTTTC. The whole variable domain, remainder taken from reference TRBV28 and TRBJ2-6, is DVKVTQSSRYLVKRTGEKVFLECVQDMDHENMFWYRQDPGLGLRLIYFSYDVKMKEKGDIPEGYSVSREKKERFSLILESASTNQTSMYLCASSTTGSGANVLTFGAGSRLTVL.

This clonotype occurred a few times. The chain combines TRBV23-1 with TRBJ2-7; 7 positions match TRBD1. TRBV23-1 is recorded as an ORF, its role being uncertain. The V gene end was trimmed by 2 bases and the J gene end by 7 bases; junction bases not matched to a gene: 5. The CDR3 spans 13 residues. The CDR3 region has the DNA TGCGCCAGCAGTCAAACCCCAGGGGGAGAGCAGTACTTC. It encodes CASSQTPGGEQYF.